The next 27 T cell receptor beta chains were all read from a single sample in a study of cytomegalovirus exposure and HLA in healthy donors (dated by TCRdb to about 2017). Libraries were made using the immunoSEQ multiplex PCR assay. A mixture of 60 forward primers for TCR Vbeta segments and 13 reverse primers for TCR Jbeta segments was used in the multiplex PCR. Sourced from immuneACCESS, this table was stored by TCRdb with only in-frame sequences that have V and J called. A share of the clones is absent; for the studies checked, an unresolved V gene accounts for under half, and the remainder has no known explanation. The table for this sample lists about 150,000 clones; 70% to 80% of them were counted only once. Together, the top ten hold around 13% of the sample. The specimen was PBMCs. Source of these receptors: a man aged 35 to 55 in good health and CMV-seropositive.

This clone was counted a single time. The genes are TRBV6-1 and TRBJ2-1; 8 nucleotides align to TRBD2. The trim removed 6 bases at V and 1 base at J, leaving 5 bases unmatched. CDR1 and CDR2 from the germline V gene are MNHNS and SASEGT. The CDR3 is made up of 15 amino acids. CDR3 sequence (DNA): TGTGCCAGCAGCACGGAGCGGGGGTCCTACAATGAGCAGTTCTTC. Its translation: CASSTERGSYNEQFF.

The chain links TRBV2 to TRBJ2-7, with D maybe TRBD2 (5 bases). Trimming left V 8 bases short and J 2 bases short, with 10 bases between. This CDR3 spans 12 amino acids. CDR1 and CDR2 from the germline V gene are SNHLY and FYNNEI. CDR3 in DNA: TGTGCCAGCGGTCGGGGAACCTACGAGCAGTACTTC. Residues: CASGRGTYEQYF.

This clone was seen a few times. The V gene is TRBV4-1, the J gene TRBJ1-2; D is perhaps TRBD1 (6 bases). V lost 1 base, J lost 7 bases, and 19 bases lay in between. This CDR3 comprises 16 residues. Germline-derived CDR1 and CDR2 are MGHRA and YSYEKL. In DNA, the CDR3 is TGCGCCAGCAGCCAAGCAGTTCCCAGGGGAGAGGGTGGCTACACCTTC. It yields the protein CASSQAVPRGEGGYTF.

This clone was picked up a small number of times. The chain uses TRBV5-4 and TRBJ2-6, with 8 bases aligning to TRBD2. This CDR3 has 18 amino acids. Trimming removed 4 bases from V and 4 bases from J; junction bases left unmatched: 13. Per the germline V gene, CDR1 is SGHNT and CDR2 is YYREEE (reference sequence). The CDR3 nucleotides read TGTGCCAGCAGCCGGGGGGGGATAAGGGGGACCGGGGCCAACGTCCTGACTTTC. Its protein is CASSRGGIRGTGANVLTF.

This rearrangement joins TRBV19 to TRBJ1-4, with TRBD1 matching over 7 bases. The ends lost 7 bases at V and 3 bases at J; junction bases unmatched: 8. The CDR3 is 15 amino acids. Germline assignment: CDR1 LNHDA and CDR2 SQIVND (reference sequence). In nucleotides, the CDR3 is TGTGCCAGTACCCCGCCCGGGACAGCTAATGAAAAACTGTTTTTT. Residues: CASTPPGTANEKLFF. Full variable domain (rest looked up from reference TRBV19 and TRBJ1-4): DGGITQSPKYLFRKEGQNVTLSCEQNLNHDAMYWYRQDPGQGLRLIYYSQIVNDFQKGDIAEGYSVSREKKESFPLTVTSAQKNPTAFYLCASTPPGTANEKLFFGSGTQLSVL.

The chain carries TRBV18 and TRBJ2-6, with a tentative D call TRBD2 (5 bases). This CDR3 region has 15 residues. V was pared by 6 bases and J by 1 base, with 10 bases between. The germline CDR1 and CDR2 sequences are KGHSH and LQKENI. The CDR3 is CASSARGSGANVLTF. In DNA form, the CDR3 reads TGTGCCAGCTCGGCCAGAGGGTCTGGGGCCAACGTCCTGACTTTC.

This clone was found once. The genes are TRBV19 and TRBJ1-2, with a weak D call TRBD1 (5 bases). This CDR3 region has 13 residues. The V and J ends lost 3 bases and 5 bases respectively, with 10 bases between them. Germline CDR1 is LNHDA and CDR2 is SQIVND (reference sequence). As DNA, the CDR3 is TGTGCCAGTAGTATGGTGCAGGGATATGGCTACACCTTC. Its protein is CASSMVQGYGYTF.

The chain combines TRBV29-1 with TRBJ2-3; no reliable D call. Germline-derived CDR1 and CDR2 are SQVTM and ANQGSEA. The CDR3 runs 13 residues. Trimming took 4 bases from V and 0 from J, leaving 8 bases between them. The CDR3 protein is CSVALLSTDTQYF. As DNA, the CDR3 is TGCAGCGTTGCACTCCTCAGCACAGATACGCAGTATTTT.

The chain employs TRBV5-1 and TRBJ2-7; TRBD1 matches at 9 bases. Per germline, CDR1 SGHRS and CDR2 YFSETQ. Trimming cost V 4 bases and J 4 bases; bases outside gene matches: 18. The CDR3 sequence is 18 residues long. CDR3 in amino acids: CASSHPRQGGSPAYEQYF. The CDR3 nucleotides read TGCGCCAGCAGCCACCCCCGACAGGGGGGGTCTCCAGCGTACGAGCAGTACTTC.

The chain joins TRBV10-3 to TRBJ2-7; D perhaps matches TRBD2 (6 bases). The V gene lost 4 bases and the J gene lost 0 bases, with 7 bases spanning the gap. Germline lookup yields CDR1 ENHRY and CDR2 SYGVKD. The CDR3 spans 13 residues. The CDR3 reads CAISAGASYEQYF. CDR3 coding DNA: TGTGCCATCAGTGCGGGAGCCTCCTACGAGCAGTACTTC.

The table lists this clone with a count of one. DNA for the CDR3: TGTGCCAGCAGCTTGGGGGGCCGGGTCGGGTCCTGGGGCTACACCTTC. It translates to CASSLGGRVGSWGYTF. This chain uses TRBV5-6 with TRBJ1-2, with D maybe TRBD1 (5 bases). The germline gives CDR1 SGHDT, CDR2 YYEEEE. The CDR3 loop spans 16 amino acids. Trimming removed 0 bases at V and 8 bases at J, with 20 bases between.

The J gene is TRBJ2-7, the V gene TRBV2; D unclear. Germline V gene data show CDR1 as SNHLY and CDR2 as FYNNEI. This CDR3 comprises 10 residues. The ends were cut back, 6 bases at V and 2 bases at J, with 2 bases in the middle. DNA for the CDR3: TGTGCCAGCAGCGCCTACGAGCAGTACTTC. Translated, it gives CASSAYEQYF.

The chain links TRBV10-3 to TRBJ2-2; 8 bases match TRBD2. The CDR3 has 13 amino acids. CDR1 is ENHRY, CDR2 SYGVKD, per germline. V was pared by 2 bases and J by 7 bases, with 0 bases of the junction left unmatched. CDR3 amino acids: CAISEREGGELFF. CDR3 in DNA: TGTGCCATCAGTGAGCGGGAGGGCGGGGAGCTGTTTTTT.

The chain links TRBV6-5 to TRBJ2-1, with 9 bases that match TRBD2. CDR3 length: 15 residues. Trimming at V came to 7 bases and at J to 7 bases, leaving 11 bases not matched to a gene. Germline V gives CDR1 MNHEY, CDR2 SVGAGI. In DNA, the CDR3 is TGTGCCAGCACTGAGGAGGCGGGAGGGCGGAATGAGCAGTTCTTC. The encoded protein is CASTEEAGGRNEQFF.

This chain links TRBV5-1 with TRBJ1-4, with 8 bases fitting TRBD1. This CDR3 spans 16 amino acids. Germline loops: CDR1 SGHRS, CDR2 YFSETQ. V lost 4 bases and J lost 7; bases outside the gene matches: 12. CDR3 in DNA: TGCGCCAGCAGCGACGACTTAGGACAGGGCGTTGAAAAACTGTTTTTT. Its translation: CASSDDLGQGVEKLFF.

The chain is built from TRBV6-6 and TRBJ1-5, with a weak D call TRBD1 (6 bases). The CDR3 has 15 amino acids. The germline V gene has CDR1 MNHNY and CDR2 SVGAGI (reference sequence). The V end lost 8 bases, the J end lost 1 base, and 15 bases lay between the germline ends. CDR3 DNA sequence: TGTGCCAGCGTTTATAAGGGGGGGAGCAATCAGCCCCAGCATTTT. Encoded protein: CASVYKGGSNQPQHF.

This sequence joins TRBV2 and TRBJ2-1; D may be TRBD2 (5 bases). V was clipped by 6 bases and J by 0 bases, with 15 bases between them. Germline assignment: CDR1 SNHLY and CDR2 FYNNEI. This CDR3 is built from 16 residues. CDR3 nucleotide sequence: TGTGCCAGCAGAAAGAAGAGGGATAGCTCCTACAATGAGCAGTTCTTC. Translated: CASRKKRDSSYNEQFF.

The rearrangement joins TRBV28 to TRBJ2-1; 8 nucleotides line up with TRBD1. The CDR3 loop spans 17 amino acids. Trimming at V came to 4 bases and at J to 8 bases, leaving 16 bases not matched to a gene. In germline, CDR1 is MDHEN, CDR2 SYDVKM. The CDR3 protein is CASSSPVGQGAHDEQFF. The CDR3 coding sequence is TGTGCCAGCAGTTCCCCGGTCGGCCAGGGGGCGCATGATGAGCAGTTCTTC. The complete variable domain, with remaining parts taken from reference TRBV28 and TRBJ2-1, reads DVKVTQSSRYLVKRTGEKVFLECVQDMDHENMFWYRQDPGLGLRLIYFSYDVKMKEKGDIPEGYSVSREKKERFSLILESASTNQTSMYLCASSSPVGQGAHDEQFFGPGTRLTVL.

The chain carries TRBV9 and TRBJ1-1, with D maybe TRBD1 (6 bases). V was pared by 3 bases and J by 3 bases, with 12 bases between. CDR3 length: 14 residues. Germline assignment: CDR1 SGDLS and CDR2 YYNGEE. Written as DNA, the CDR3 is TGTGCCAGCAGCGGGTATCACAGGGACACTGAAGCTTTCTTT. Translating it yields CASSGYHRDTEAFF.

The chain recombines TRBV5-6 with TRBJ2-5; D ambiguous. V gave up 2 bases and J gave up 2 bases, with 4 bases separating them. Germline CDR1 is SGHDT and CDR2 is YYEEEE. The CDR3 runs to 12 residues. CDR3 protein: CASSFPQETQYF. In DNA form, the CDR3 reads TGTGCCAGCAGCTTCCCGCAAGAGACCCAGTACTTC.

The rearrangement uses TRBV7-2 and TRBJ2-5, with D unclear. Near its end, the DNA agrees better with TRBJ2-7, so the J call may be wrong. CDR3 size: 14 residues. Germline V gives CDR1 SGHTA, CDR2 FQGNSA. The CDR3 is CASSLGAASNEQYF. In nucleotides, the CDR3 is TGTGCCAGCAGCTTAGGAGCAGCGTCAAACGAGCAGTACTTC.

The chain uses TRBV10-1 and TRBJ2-7; 9 bases match TRBD2. The germline V gene encodes CDR1 WNHNN and CDR2 SYGVQD (reference sequence). Trimming at V came to 6 bases and at J to 7 bases, leaving 10 bases not matched to a gene. The CDR3 sequence is 14 residues long. The CDR3 DNA is TGCGCCAGCAGAAGTAGCGGGAGAGAGTGGGAGCAGTACTTC. Encoded protein: CASRSSGREWEQYF.

The chain has TRBV18 and TRBJ2-3, with TRBD2 identical over 10 bases. Looked up from germline, CDR1 is KGHSH and CDR2 is LQKENI. The CDR3 runs 17 residues. Losses at the gene ends were 3 bases for V and 4 bases for J; bases not matched to a gene: 10. CDR3 in amino acids: CASSPSLAGASSDTQYF. The CDR3 DNA reads as TGTGCCAGCTCACCTAGTCTAGCGGGAGCTAGCTCAGATACGCAGTATTTT.

V usage is TRBV7-2 and J usage is TRBJ2-7, with TRBD2 matching over 10 bases. J gave up 0 bases and V 3 bases, and 14 bases lay outside the gene matches. CDR1 and CDR2 from the germline V gene are SGHTA and FQGNSA. The CDR3 is 19 amino acids. The CDR3 region is CASSFVQFTSGDSSYEQYF. CDR3 DNA sequence: TGTGCCAGCAGCTTTGTCCAATTCACTAGCGGGGACAGCTCCTACGAGCAGTACTTC. The full variable domain, in which reference TRBV7-2 and TRBJ2-7 provide the parts outside the CDR3, is GAGVSQSPSNKVTEKGKDVELRCDPISGHTALYWYRQSLGQGLEFLIYFQGNSAPDKSGLPSDRFSAERTGGSVSTLTIQRTQQEDSAVYLCASSFVQFTSGDSSYEQYFGPGTRLTVT.

The V and J genes are TRBV9 and TRBJ2-7; TRBD1 matches 8 bases. The CDR3 sequence is 14 residues long. Losses at the gene ends were 2 bases for V and 5 bases for J; bases not matched to a gene: 6. Germline lookup yields CDR1 SGDLS and CDR2 YYNGEE. The CDR3 loop is CASSVQQGGHEQYF. The CDR3 nucleotides are TGTGCCAGCAGCGTCCAACAGGGGGGCCACGAGCAGTACTTC.

The gene calls are TRBV5-1 and TRBJ2-5, with 7 bases identical to TRBD2. CDR1 is SGHRS and CDR2 is YFSETQ in the germline V gene. The ends lost 3 bases at V and 7 bases at J; junction bases unmatched: 6. This CDR3 has 13 residues. The CDR3 DNA is TGCGCCAGCAGCTCGGGGGGAGTTGGGACCCAGTACTTC. Translation: CASSSGGVGTQYF.

The chain combines TRBV5-4 with TRBJ1-2; D is ambiguous. Germline CDR1 SGHNT, CDR2 YYREEE (reference sequence). V gave up 2 bases and J gave up 2 bases, with 13 bases separating them. This CDR3 comprises 15 residues. This CDR3 reads CASSFGGDGNYGYTF. CDR3 nucleotide sequence: TGTGCCAGCAGCTTCGGTGGAGATGGGAACTATGGCTACACCTTC.